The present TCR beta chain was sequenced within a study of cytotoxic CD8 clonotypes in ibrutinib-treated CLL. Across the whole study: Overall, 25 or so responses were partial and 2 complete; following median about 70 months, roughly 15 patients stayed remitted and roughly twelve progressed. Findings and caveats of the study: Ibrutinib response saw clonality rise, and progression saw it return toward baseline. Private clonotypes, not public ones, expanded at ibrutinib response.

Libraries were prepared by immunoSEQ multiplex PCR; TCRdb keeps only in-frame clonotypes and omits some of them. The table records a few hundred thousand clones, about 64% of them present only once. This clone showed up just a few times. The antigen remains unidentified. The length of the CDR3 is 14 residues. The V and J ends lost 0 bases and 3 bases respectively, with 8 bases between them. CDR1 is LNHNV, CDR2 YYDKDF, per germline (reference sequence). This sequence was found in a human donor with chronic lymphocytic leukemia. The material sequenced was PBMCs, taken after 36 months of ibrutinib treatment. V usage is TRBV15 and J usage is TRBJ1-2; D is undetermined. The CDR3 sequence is CATSRDLGYYGYTF. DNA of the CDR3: TGTGCCACCAGCAGAGATTTAGGGTACTATGGCTACACCTTC.